A selection of T cell receptor beta chains follows, all from one sample in a study of early T cells in non-severe SARS-CoV-2 infection. TCRdb processed the 5' RACE reads anew with MiXCR; each CDR3 protein has one entry. The sample has 40,000 or so distinct CDR3 sequences; around 6% are singletons. The sample consisted of whole blood. These receptors were taken from an adult who was a healthcare worker with PCR-confirmed SARS-CoV-2 infection or an uninfected control (not recorded which). CDR3s include the opening cysteine and the closing phenylalanine or tryptophan. Each record gives: V gene, clone size, D gene, J gene, CDR3 protein, CDR3 DNA. D genes are given only for firm matches. Rows may omit the clone size; those that give it use once, few, many or a size class.

>TRBV18|many|.|TRBJ2-2
CASSPNFGGRTGELFF
TGTGCCAGCTCACCAAATTTCGGGGGGCGAACCGGGGAGCTGTTTTTT
>TRBV5-1|many|.|TRBJ2-7
CASSLAPSHLYEQYF
TGCGCCAGCAGCTTGGCTCCTAGCCACCTCTACGAGCAGTACTTC
>TRBV29-1|few|TRBD2|TRBJ2-3
CSVRGGGDTQYF
TGCAGCGTGCGGGGGGGCGGGGATACGCAGTATTTT
>TRBV4-3|many|.|TRBJ2-3
CASSHTGGAGTDTQYF
TGCGCCAGCAGCCACACTGGCGGGGCGGGCACAGATACGCAGTATTTT
>TRBV25-1|many|.|TRBJ2-2
CASERQGLNTGELFF
TGTGCCAGCGAAAGACAGGGACTGAACACCGGGGAGCTGTTTTTT
>TRBV7-9|many|.|TRBJ2-1
CASSSLGRMATIEQFF
TGTGCCAGCAGCTCCCTCGGACGCATGGCTACAATTGAGCAGTTCTTC
>TRBV3-1|.|TRBD1|TRBJ2-4
CASSLGDRGQYF
TGTGCCAGCAGCCTAGGGGACAGGGGCCAGTACTTC
>TRBV30|few|.|TRBJ2-1
CAWSPVFTEQFF
TGTGCCTGGAGTCCGGTCTTCACTGAGCAGTTCTTC
>TRBV28|many|.|TRBJ2-7
CASSWTQGSYEQYF
TGTGCCAGCAGCTGGACCCAAGGATCCTACGAGCAGTACTTC
>TRBV9|few|TRBD1|TRBJ1-3
CASSEQGAGNTIYF
TGTGCCAGCAGCGAACAGGGGGCTGGAAACACCATATATTTT
>TRBV28|many|TRBD1|TRBJ1-2
CASRPGQYYGYTF
TGTGCCAGCAGACCGGGACAGTACTATGGCTACACCTTC
>TRBV28|.|.|TRBJ2-3
CASSRATDTQYF
TGTGCCAGCAGCCGGGCTACGGATACGCAGTATTTT
>TRBV12-3/TRBV12-4|few|.|TRBJ1-1
CASSLEQGNTEAFF
TGTGCCAGCAGTTTAGAACAGGGGAACACTGAAGCTTTCTTT
>TRBV6-1|many|TRBD1|TRBJ1-1
CASRNQGDPEAFF
TGTGCCAGCAGAAATCAGGGGGACCCTGAAGCTTTCTTT
>TRBV12-3/TRBV12-4|many|.|TRBJ1-5
CASSPGTVSNQPQHF
TGTGCCAGCAGCCCCGGGACGGTTAGCAATCAGCCCCAGCATTTT
>TRBV28|.|.|TRBJ1-2
CASSMWNYGYTF
TGTGCCAGCAGTATGTGGAACTATGGCTACACCTTC
>TRBV24-1|many|.|TRBJ1-2
CATSDSREEDYGYTF
TGTGCCACCAGTGATTCCAGGGAGGAGGATTATGGCTACACCTTC
>TRBV27|many|TRBD2|TRBJ2-1
CASSHRSGGDEQFF
TGTGCCAGCAGTCACCGGAGCGGGGGCGATGAGCAGTTCTTC
>TRBV7-9|few|.|TRBJ2-1
CASSLKDWSYNEQFF
TGTGCCAGCAGCTTAAAGGATTGGTCCTACAATGAGCAGTTCTTC
>TRBV15|many|.|TRBJ2-5
CATSKGMREETQYF
TGTGCCACCAGCAAGGGAATGCGGGAAGAGACCCAGTACTTC
>TRBV7-9|.|.|TRBJ2-1
CASTQVDEQFF
TGTGCCAGCACCCAGGTAGATGAGCAGTTCTTC
>TRBV28|many|TRBD2|TRBJ2-4
CASSFSGLFSGEAKNIQYF
TGTGCCAGCAGTTTTAGCGGTCTGTTTAGCGGGGAGGCCAAAAACATTCAGTACTTC
>TRBV7-6|few|.|TRBJ1-4
CASQRSDSISEKLFF
TGTGCCAGCCAGAGATCCGACAGTATTAGTGAAAAACTGTTTTTT
>TRBV2|many|.|TRBJ1-5
CASSYEGQPQHF
TGTGCCAGCAGTTATGAAGGGCAGCCCCAGCATTTT
>TRBV30|many|TRBD1|TRBJ2-7
CAWGRDREYEQYF
TGTGCCTGGGGACGGGACAGGGAGTACGAGCAGTACTTC
>TRBV7-9|medium-sized|TRBD1|TRBJ2-3
CASSLTGITDTQYF
TGTGCCAGCAGCTTGACAGGGATCACAGATACGCAGTATTTT
>TRBV29-1|many|.|TRBJ2-3
CSVRPRTYANTDTQYF
TGCAGCGTCCGCCCCCGGACATACGCAAATACAGATACGCAGTATTTT
>TRBV5-5|many|.|TRBJ1-2
CASSLDSPTGYGYTF
TGTGCCAGCAGCTTGGATTCCCCGACAGGCTATGGCTACACCTTC
>TRBV28|many|.|TRBJ1-5
CASGLITGISHSNQPQHF
TGTGCCAGCGGACTTATAACAGGGATTTCACATAGCAATCAGCCCCAGCATTTT
>TRBV15|few|TRBD2|TRBJ2-5
CATTTGTSSEETQYF
TGTGCCACCACGACCGGGACTAGCAGTGAGGAGACCCAGTACTTC
>TRBV19|many|TRBD1|TRBJ1-2
CASSLGPTGEGYTF
TGTGCCAGTAGTCTAGGCCCGACAGGGGAAGGCTACACCTTC
>TRBV30|.|TRBD1|TRBJ2-7
CAWSSREGQGFYEQYF
TGTGCCTGGAGTTCTCGCGAGGGACAGGGATTCTACGAGCAGTACTTC
>TRBV9|many|TRBD1|TRBJ2-7
CASSGTGGYEQYF
TGTGCCAGCAGCGGGACAGGGGGCTACGAGCAGTACTTC
>TRBV13|many|TRBD1|TRBJ1-2
CASSLVPGQGSLLGYTF
TGTGCCAGCAGCTTAGTACCGGGACAGGGAAGTTTGCTTGGCTACACCTTC
>TRBV20-1|many|.|TRBJ2-7
CSAQRGTYEQYF
TGCAGTGCCCAGAGAGGGACCTACGAGCAGTACTTC
>TRBV12-3/TRBV12-4|few|.|TRBJ2-2
CASSLGGAITGELFF
TGTGCCAGCAGTTTAGGGGGGGCGATCACCGGGGAGCTGTTTTTT
>TRBV3-1|.|TRBD2|TRBJ2-7
CASSHTASGDYEQYF
TGTGCCAGCAGCCACACCGCTAGCGGTGATTACGAGCAGTACTTC
>TRBV7-6|many|.|TRBJ1-2
CASSPWADRPYGYTF
TGTGCCAGCAGCCCGTGGGCTGACAGACCCTATGGCTACACCTTC
>TRBV20-1|many|.|TRBJ2-5
CSFSGQQETQYF
TGCAGTTTTTCAGGACAGCAAGAGACCCAGTACTTC
>TRBV29-1|many|.|TRBJ1-1
CSVEDVLNTEAFF
TGCAGCGTTGAAGACGTGCTGAACACTGAAGCTTTCTTT
>TRBV6-5|many|TRBD1|TRBJ2-5
CASTPQGVETQYF
TGTGCCAGCACCCCCCAGGGGGTGGAGACCCAGTACTTC
>TRBV7-2|.|TRBD1|TRBJ1-1
CASLPQEGAPGGAFF
TGTGCCAGCTTACCTCAAGAGGGGGCCCCAGGGGGAGCTTTCTTT
>TRBV3-1|many|.|TRBJ1-1
CASSQGYREVNTEAFF
TGTGCCAGCAGCCAAGGGTACAGGGAGGTGAACACTGAAGCTTTCTTT
>TRBV27|many|.|TRBJ2-2
CASSLDSPFAGELFF
TGTGCCAGCAGCCTAGACAGCCCCTTTGCCGGGGAGCTGTTTTTT
>TRBV18|.|.|TRBJ1-6
CASSSLAEAVPLHF
TGTGCCAGCTCCTCGCTGGCGGAAGCAGTACCCCTCCACTTT
>TRBV5-1|many|TRBD2|TRBJ2-3
CASSFRLADRTDTQYF
TGCGCCAGCAGCTTCCGTCTAGCGGATCGCACAGATACGCAGTATTTT
>TRBV6-6|many|TRBD2|TRBJ2-7
CASSSSGRGHEQYF
TGTGCCAGCAGCAGTAGCGGGAGAGGCCACGAGCAGTACTTC
>TRBV28|many|TRBD1|TRBJ1-1
CASTRQGDTEAFF
TGTGCCAGCACCAGACAGGGGGACACTGAAGCTTTCTTT
>TRBV3-1|many|TRBD2|TRBJ2-1
CASRHTSGGDNEQFF
TGTGCCAGCAGACATACTAGCGGGGGAGACAATGAGCAGTTCTTC
>TRBV11-2|.|.|TRBJ2-7
CASSLVYHEQYF
TGTGCCAGCAGCTTAGTGTACCACGAGCAGTACTTC
>TRBV7-6|.|.|TRBJ2-3
CASGLEGEPTDTQYF
TGTGCCAGCGGCTTAGAGGGGGAGCCCACAGATACGCAGTATTTT
>TRBV28|many|.|TRBJ2-3
CASPLGYF
TGTGCCAGTCCCTTGGGGTATTTT
>TRBV11-2|many|.|TRBJ1-2
CASSELGSGYTF
TGTGCCAGCAGCGAACTAGGGAGCGGCTACACCTTC
>TRBV7-2|many|TRBD2|TRBJ2-1
CASSLTSGGAAEQFF
TGTGCCAGCAGCTTGACTAGCGGGGGGGCCGCTGAGCAGTTCTTC